These 17 T cell receptor beta chains were all obtained from the same sample, sequenced in a study of shared clonotypes between healthy human individuals. Terminally differentiated effector memory CD45RA+ cells were excluded by CCR7 positive selection of CD45RO-negative cells. Repertoires were generated with immunoSEQ multiplex PCR, while TCRdb's copy carries only in-frame clones and drops some. Of approximately 1.9 million clones in the sample, around 93% are singletons; the top ten hold over 1.5%. What was sequenced was naive CD8+ T cells from PBMCs. The receptor source for this set is a man aged 18 to 30 in good health. Some clones in this sample may be carry-over from other donors' samples.

V is TRBV30 and J is TRBJ2-7; D ambiguous. Trimming stripped 0 bases from V and 0 bases from J, with 9 bases between. The CDR3 runs to 14 residues. Germline CDR1 is GTSNPN and CDR2 is SVGIG (reference sequence). The CDR3 DNA sequence: TGTGCCTGGAGTGTTGGGCAGAACTCCTACGAGCAGTACTTC. Protein sequence: CAWSVGQNSYEQYF.

This sequence joins TRBV11-2 and TRBJ2-3; possibly TRBD2 for D (6 bases). The CDR3 consists of 15 residues. V lost 4 bases and J lost 2, with 13 bases in between. The germline V gene encodes CDR1 SGHAT and CDR2 FQNNGV. CDR3 bases: TGTGCCAGCAGCTCATCATTAGCGGTCACAGATACGCAGTATTTT. Protein product: CASSSSLAVTDTQYF.

The chain is built from TRBV27 and TRBJ1-1; D is perhaps TRBD1 (6 bases). Germline-derived CDR1 and CDR2 are MNHEY and SMNVEV (reference sequence). The CDR3 is 16 amino acids. V dropped 2 bases and J dropped 0 bases, with 13 bases sitting between them. The CDR3 sequence is CASSLSGGRVNTEAFF. DNA of the CDR3: TGTGCCAGCAGTTTAAGTGGGGGGCGCGTGAACACTGAAGCTTTCTTT.

The rearrangement links TRBV7-9 to TRBJ2-7; TRBD2 aligns across 8 bases. The CDR3 covers 14 residues. The V gene end was trimmed by 5 bases and the J gene end by 3 bases; junction bases not matched to a gene: 6. Germline CDR1 SEHNR, CDR2 FQNEAQ (reference sequence). The CDR3 DNA is TGTGCCAGCAGCCTTAGCGGGATGGGCTACGAGCAGTACTTC. Residues: CASSLSGMGYEQYF.

The V gene is TRBV9, the J gene TRBJ2-3, with 8 positions matching TRBD2. V shed 1 base, J shed 2 bases, and the junction held 18 bases outside the gene matches. Germline loops: CDR1 SGDLS, CDR2 YYNGEE. The CDR3 sequence is 20 residues long. CDR3 residues: CASSVSPGLDWSHDTDTQYF. In nucleotides, the CDR3 is TGTGCCAGCAGCGTATCGCCGGGACTAGATTGGTCCCACGACACAGATACGCAGTATTTT.

The chain has TRBV4-1 and TRBJ1-2; 8 bases match TRBD1. CDR1 MGHRA and CDR2 YSYEKL come from the germline V gene. The V and J ends lost 2 bases and 4 bases, in that order; junction bases with no gene match: 6. The CDR3 is made up of 15 amino acids. The CDR3 region has the DNA TGCGCCAGCAGCCAAAAGTGGGACAGGATCTATGGCTACACCTTC. Translated: CASSQKWDRIYGYTF.

The chain joins TRBV28 to TRBJ2-2, with a possible D match to TRBD2 (6 bases). CDR1 MDHEN and CDR2 SYDVKM come from the germline V gene. CDR3 size: 16 residues. V lost 4 bases to trimming and J lost 5 bases, with 17 bases between them. The CDR3 nucleotides are TGTGCCAGCAGTTCGTCAAGGCGGGGATGGACCGGGGAGCTGTTTTTT. This encodes CASSSSRRGWTGELFF. The variable domain in full, with the rest retrieved from reference TRBV28 and TRBJ2-2, is DVKVTQSSRYLVKRTGEKVFLECVQDMDHENMFWYRQDPGLGLRLIYFSYDVKMKEKGDIPEGYSVSREKKERFSLILESASTNQTSMYLCASSSSRRGWTGELFFGEGSRLTVL.

For the CDR3, the DNA is TGTGCCAGCACCGCCGGCTCCCAAGAGACCCAGTACTTC. It codes for CASTAGSQETQYF. This chain uses TRBV7-9 with TRBJ2-5; D call uncertain. This CDR3 region has 13 residues. CDR1 SEHNR and CDR2 FQNEAQ come from the germline V gene (reference sequence). V shed 7 bases and J shed 1 base, with 10 bases lying between them.

The J gene is TRBJ1-2, the V gene TRBV11-2; D gene ambiguous. V lost 4 bases and J 2 bases, leaving 8 bases between the germline ends. The CDR3 spans 13 residues. Germline V CDR1 and CDR2: SGHAT, FQNNGV. CDR3 coding DNA: TGTGCCAGCAGCTCCGGACCGAACTATGGCTACACCTTC. Translating gives CASSSGPNYGYTF. The whole variable domain, filled in from reference TRBV11-2 and TRBJ1-2, reads EAGVAQSPRYKIIEKRQSVAFWCNPISGHATLYWYQQILGQGPKLLIQFQNNGVVDDSQLPKDRFSAERLKGVDSTLKIQPAKLEDSAVYLCASSSGPNYGYTFGSGTRLTVV.

About this clone itself: This CDR3 is also generated by other DNA sequences in the sample. The chain recombines TRBV19 with TRBJ1-1; no clear D. The V end lost 3 bases, the J end lost 2 bases, and 7 bases lay between the germline ends. Looked up from germline, CDR1 is LNHDA and CDR2 is SQIVND (reference sequence). This CDR3 contains 13 residues. CDR3 sequence reads: CASSIKENTEAFF. The CDR3 DNA reads TGTGCCAGTAGTATCAAAGAAAACACTGAAGCTTTCTTT.

CDR3 amino acids: CASSSSGVFYNEQFF. As DNA, the CDR3 is TGTGCCAGCAGCTCCAGCGGGGTTTTCTACAATGAGCAGTTCTTC. The gene calls are TRBV11-2 and TRBJ2-1; 7 bases are a match to TRBD2. The V gene's germline CDR1 is SGHAT and CDR2 FQNNGV. The CDR3 has 15 residues. Losses at the gene ends were 4 bases for V and 3 bases for J; bases not matched to a gene: 6.

The chain links TRBV10-3 to TRBJ2-5; D is perhaps TRBD2 (6 bases). Germline V CDR1 and CDR2: ENHRY, SYGVKD. V lost 6 bases to trimming and J lost 4 bases, with 18 bases between them. The CDR3 is made up of 15 amino acids. The CDR3 loop is CAIRGTLSRGETQYF. CDR3 bases: TGTGCCATCAGGGGGACTCTTTCTCGAGGAGAGACCCAGTACTTC.

The chain recombines TRBV19 with TRBJ1-2, with D possibly TRBD1 on 5 matching bases. The CDR3 extends over 15 amino acids. Trimming pared 6 bases from V and 1 base from J, leaving 15 bases between. Germline CDR1 is LNHDA and CDR2 is SQIVND (reference sequence). The DNA of the CDR3 is TGTGCCAGTAGCATATCGACAGCCGTTAACTATGGCTACACCTTC. Translation: CASSISTAVNYGYTF.

The chain has TRBV19 and TRBJ1-1, with no clear D. Germline-derived CDR1 and CDR2 are LNHDA and SQIVND (reference sequence). The CDR3 is made up of 13 amino acids. The ends were cut back, 6 bases at V and 4 bases at J, with 12 bases in the middle. CDR3 residues: CASREGRTTEAFF. The CDR3 bases are TGTGCCAGTAGGGAGGGCAGGACCACTGAAGCTTTCTTT.

This rearrangement joins TRBV28 to TRBJ2-7, with D possibly TRBD1 on 6 matching bases. V was cut by 5 bases and J by 3 bases, with 14 bases left in between. Per germline, CDR1 MDHEN and CDR2 SYDVKM. The CDR3 consists of 14 residues. The CDR3 protein is CASSTTGHLYEQYF. Written as DNA, the CDR3 is TGTGCCAGCAGTACCACGGGACACCTCTACGAGCAGTACTTC.

The chain recombines TRBV11-2 with TRBJ2-2, with TRBD1 identical over 7 bases. V lost 5 bases, J lost 0 bases, and 3 bases stayed unmatched. Germline V lookup: CDR1 SGHAT, CDR2 FQNNGV. The CDR3 extends over 15 amino acids. The chain's CDR3 is CASSPTGTNTGELFF. CDR3 coding DNA: TGTGCCAGCAGCCCGACAGGGACGAACACCGGGGAGCTGTTTTTT.

The J gene is TRBJ2-2, the V gene TRBV4-1; 7 positions agree with TRBD2. The CDR3 runs to 17 residues. The germline V gene has CDR1 MGHRA and CDR2 YSYEKL. The V and J ends lost 3 bases and 3 bases, in that order; junction bases with no gene match: 10. The CDR3 spells CASSHPQRDRYTGELFF. The CDR3, as DNA: TGCGCCAGCAGCCACCCCCAGCGGGATCGTTACACCGGGGAGCTGTTTTTT.